The next 27 T cell receptor beta chains were all read from a single sample in a study. One entry per CDR3 protein results from TCRdb running MiXCR on the RT-PCR reads. This sample carries 550,000 to 750,000 distinct CDR3 sequences, 13% to 15% of them seen once, and the ten largest clones take 3.6%. The sample consisted of memory CD4+ T cells from blood. These receptors were collected from a female donor in good health, serving as a healthy control.

This clonotype was seen a few times. The V gene is TRBV20-1, the J gene TRBJ1-5, with 10 bases matching TRBD1. The CDR3 runs 16 residues. With V trimmed by 3 bases and J by 6 bases, 11 bases remained unmatched. Germline V gene lookup returns CDR1 DFQATT and CDR2 SNEGSKA (reference sequence). In DNA, the CDR3 is TGCAGTGCTAGTTCCGGGACAGGGGCTCGAGGTCAGCCCCAGCATTTT. It specifies CSASSGTGARGQPQHF.

The chain carries TRBV10-2 and TRBJ2-2; the D gene is possibly TRBD1 (7 bases). Looked up from germline, CDR1 is WSHSY and CDR2 is SAAADI. The CDR3 extends over 14 amino acids. Trimming cost V 2 bases and J 7 bases, with 11 bases left between them. CDR3 nucleotides: TGCGCCAGCAGTGAGAGACAGGGAGGCGGGGAGCTGTTTTTT. Its translation: CASSERQGGGELFF.

This clonotype was found a few times. The chain employs TRBV3-1 and TRBJ2-6; TRBD2 matches 9 bases. Trimming at V came to 4 bases and at J to 4 bases, leaving 8 bases not matched to a gene. From germline, CDR1 is LGHDT and CDR2 YNNKEL (reference sequence). The CDR3 is 17 amino acids. This CDR3 reads CASSPFAGGAGANVLTF. CDR3 sequence (DNA): TGTGCCAGCAGCCCCTTCGCGGGAGGGGCGGGGGCCAACGTCCTGACTTTC.

The chain uses TRBV27 and TRBJ2-3; 13 bases are shared with TRBD2. With 2 bases clipped from V and 6 bases from J, the junction kept 2 bases outside the gene matches. The CDR3 is made up of 15 amino acids. Germline CDR1 is MNHEY and CDR2 is SMNVEV (reference sequence). This chain's CDR3 is CASSLRTSGSDTQYF. The DNA for the CDR3 is TGTGCCAGCAGTTTAAGGACTAGCGGGAGTGATACGCAGTATTTT.

The CDR3 loop is CASSVGPVEGDTQYF. The CDR3 DNA is TGTGCCAGCAGCGTAGGCCCCGTTGAAGGAGATACGCAGTATTTT. The V and J genes are TRBV9 and TRBJ2-3; unclear D gene. There are 15 residues in the CDR3. V gave up 0 bases and J gave up 5 bases, with 13 bases separating them. Germline V gene lookup returns CDR1 SGDLS and CDR2 YYNGEE.

This clonotype has more than one count but fewer than ten. This chain joins TRBV20-1 and TRBJ2-2; no definite D call. The germline CDR1 and CDR2 sequences are DFQATT and SNEGSKA (reference sequence). This CDR3 spans 16 amino acids. The germline V and J ends were trimmed by 6 bases and 7 bases, with 24 bases remaining between them. DNA for the CDR3: TGCAGTGCCTCGGCTGGGCCCTCTTCAAGTGGCGGGGAGCTGTTTTTT. Amino acids: CSASAGPSSSGGELFF.

The J gene is TRBJ2-3, the V gene TRBV20-1; the match to TRBD2 covers 15 bases. The trim removed 6 bases at V and 8 bases at J, leaving 12 bases unmatched. CDR1 is DFQATT and CDR2 is SNEGSKA in the germline V gene (reference sequence). The CDR3 runs to 16 residues. The DNA for the CDR3 is TGCAGTGCAACCTCACCGGGACTAGCGGGAGGTTTTACGCAGTATTTT. This translates into CSATSPGLAGGFTQYF.

This clonotype was counted ten times or more. The V call is TRBV5-6, the J call TRBJ1-4; possibly TRBD1 for D (6 bases). V shed 4 bases and J shed 3 bases, with 10 bases lying between them. The V gene's germline CDR1 is SGHDT and CDR2 YYEEEE. CDR3 length: 14 residues. CDR3 nucleotide sequence: TGTGCCAGCAGCACCGGACAGCCTAATGAAAAACTGTTTTTT. This translates into CASSTGQPNEKLFF.

This clonotype was found a few times. V gene TRBV4-1 combines with J gene TRBJ1-3; 10 bases fit TRBD1. V trimming: 5 bases; J trimming: 1 base; junction bases outside the gene matches: 5. This CDR3 is 16 amino acids long. Germline-derived CDR1 and CDR2 are MGHRA and YSYEKL. CDR3 DNA sequence: TGCGCCAGCAGCGACAGACAGGGGGCTTCTGGAAACACCATATATTTT. Its translation is CASSDRQGASGNTIYF.

This clonotype was observed a handful of times. The chain combines TRBV5-4 with TRBJ2-1; either TRBD1 or TRBD2 may fit D (5 bases each). This CDR3 contains 13 residues. Trimming left V 3 bases short and J 6 bases short, with 10 bases between. CDR1 and CDR2 from the germline V gene are SGHNT and YYREEE (reference sequence). For the CDR3, the DNA is TGTGCCAGCAGCTGGGACGTATTCAATGAGCAGTTCTTC. Protein product: CASSWDVFNEQFF.

The chain recombines TRBV20-1 with TRBJ1-5; D unclear. V lost 0 bases to trimming and J lost 3 bases, with 12 bases between them. CDR3 length equals 15 residues. CDR1 and CDR2 from the germline V gene are DFQATT and SNEGSKA (reference sequence). In DNA form, the CDR3 reads TGCAGTGCTAGAGACCCCCAACGGGACAATCAGCCCCAGCATTTT. This encodes CSARDPQRDNQPQHF.

Remarks on this clonotype: A clone one base away is much larger, so this may be a read error. The rearrangement uses TRBV5-4 and TRBJ2-1; 7 nucleotides line up with TRBD1. V lost 2 bases and J lost 0; bases outside the gene matches: 2. This CDR3 is 15 amino acids long. Per the germline V gene, CDR1 is SGHNT and CDR2 is YYREEE (reference sequence). CDR3 DNA: TGTGCCAGCAGCTTCGAGGGGGCCTCCTACAATGAGCAGTTCTTC. Translating gives CASSFEGASYNEQFF. The entire variable domain, with the rest obtained from reference TRBV5-4 and TRBJ2-1, is as follows: ETGVTQSPTHLIKTRGQQVTLRCSSQSGHNTVSWYQQALGQGPQFIFQYYREEENGRGNFPPRFSGLQFPNYSSELNVNALELDDSALYLCASSFEGASYNEQFFGPGTRLTVL.

There are many counts of this clonotype. The chain joins TRBV4-3 to TRBJ1-1, with D maybe TRBD1 (6 bases). Trimming took 1 base from V and 10 from J, leaving 16 bases between them. In germline, CDR1 is LGHNA, CDR2 YSLEER. The CDR3 runs to 14 residues. The CDR3, as DNA: TGCGCCAGCAGCCAAGGAGGGGGGAACAGAGGAGCTTTCTTT. Protein product: CASSQGGGNRGAFF.

The table lists this clonotype with many counts. The genes are TRBV5-5 and TRBJ2-7; TRBD2 might be the D (6 bases). Looked up from germline, CDR1 is SGHKS and CDR2 is YYEKEE (reference sequence). The CDR3 runs 15 residues. The V end lost 4 bases, the J end lost 2 bases, and 16 bases lay between the germline ends. The CDR3 reads CASSRGGTEAYEQYF. CDR3 bases: TGTGCCAGCAGCCGCGGCGGGACGGAAGCCTACGAGCAGTACTTC.

This clonotype has only a few counts. J is TRBJ2-1 and V is TRBV2; TRBD2 matches at 12 bases. CDR1 is SNHLY and CDR2 is FYNNEI in the germline V gene. V trimming: 4 bases; J trimming: 9 bases; junction bases outside the gene matches: 7. This CDR3 spans 15 amino acids. Here the CDR3 reads CASSALAGGRGEQFF. The DNA of the CDR3 is TGTGCCAGCAGTGCTCTAGCGGGGGGGCGAGGTGAGCAGTTCTTC.

This clonotype occurred many times. This sequence joins TRBV20-1 and TRBJ1-5, with a tentative D call TRBD1 (5 bases). The V and J ends lost 0 bases and 6 bases respectively, with 12 bases between them. Germline V gives CDR1 DFQATT, CDR2 SNEGSKA (reference sequence). This CDR3 spans 14 amino acids. The chain's CDR3 is CSAREIGTGQPQHF. The DNA for the CDR3 is TGCAGTGCTAGAGAAATAGGGACGGGTCAGCCCCAGCATTTT.

This clonotype has ten or more counts. The V gene is TRBV20-1, the J gene TRBJ2-2, with no clear D. CDR1 DFQATT and CDR2 SNEGSKA come from the germline V gene (reference sequence). Deletions cut 7 bases from V and 2 bases from J, with 11 bases between. This CDR3 region has 13 residues. The CDR3 reads CSGIPANTGELFF. The CDR3 DNA reads TGCAGTGGAATTCCCGCTAACACCGGGGAGCTGTTTTTT.

This clonotype appeared many times. The chain employs TRBV6-1 and TRBJ2-3, with 10 bases matching TRBD2. There are 13 residues in the CDR3. Losses at the gene ends were 9 bases for V and 13 bases for J; bases not matched to a gene: 13. The germline gives CDR1 MNHNS, CDR2 SASEGT. CDR3 sequence reads: CASSYSSGGSEYF. CDR3 bases: TGTGCCAGTAGCTATTCTAGCGGGGGATCGGAGTATTTT.

This clonotype was picked up many times. The chain links TRBV5-1 to TRBJ2-1; TRBD1 agrees at 7 bases. V trimming: 2 bases; J trimming: 6 bases; junction bases outside the gene matches: 8. The CDR3 extends over 15 amino acids. Germline CDR1 SGHRS, CDR2 YFSETQ. CDR3 bases: TGCGCCAGCAGCTTACTGACAGGGTGGGGCAATGAGCAGTTCTTC. Its translation: CASSLLTGWGNEQFF.

This clonotype has a count of ten or more. The chain carries TRBV11-2 and TRBJ1-1; D gene unclear. Germline V gene lookup returns CDR1 SGHAT and CDR2 FQNNGV. The CDR3 totals 14 residues. The V and J ends lost 3 bases and 1 base respectively, with 9 bases between them. The CDR3 loop is CASSFTQQNTEAFF. The CDR3 DNA reads TGTGCCAGCAGCTTCACCCAGCAGAACACTGAAGCTTTCTTT.

The table lists this clonotype with many counts. The rearrangement links TRBV5-1 to TRBJ2-7; no clear D gene. The CDR3 is made up of 13 amino acids. The germline V gene encodes CDR1 SGHRS and CDR2 YFSETQ. V was pared by 3 bases and J by 4 bases, with 11 bases between. CDR3 DNA: TGCGCCAGCAGCTCCCAGGTTGGGTACGAGCAGTACTTC. Translated, it gives CASSSQVGYEQYF.

The chain links TRBV3-1 to TRBJ1-1; TRBD1 matches 7 bases. J was trimmed by 11 bases and V by 1 base; bases with no gene match: 16. Germline V gene lookup returns CDR1 LGHDT and CDR2 YNNKEL (reference sequence). The CDR3 consists of 16 residues. The CDR3 reads CASSQGFWGAPGQAFF. CDR3 nucleotides: TGTGCCAGCAGCCAAGGATTCTGGGGCGCGCCGGGACAGGCTTTCTTT. The whole variable domain, remainder taken from reference TRBV3-1 and TRBJ1-1, is DTAVSQTPKYLVTQMGNDKSIKCEQNLGHDTMYWYKQDSKKFLKIMFSYNNKELIINETVPNRFSPKSPDKAHLNLHINSLELGDSAVYFCASSQGFWGAPGQAFFGQGTRLTVV.

This clonotype was counted a few times. This sequence joins TRBV20-1 and TRBJ2-1; D may match TRBD1 or TRBD2 (5 bases each). CDR1 and CDR2 from the germline V gene are DFQATT and SNEGSKA (reference sequence). The CDR3 spans 13 residues. CDR3: CIISGSSYNEQFF. CDR3 DNA: TGCATTATCTCAGGGAGCTCCTACAATGAGCAGTTCTTC.

This rearrangement joins TRBV4-1 to TRBJ2-2; tentative D call: TRBD2 (5 bases). V was shortened by 1 base and J by 8 bases, with 26 bases between the two germline ends. Per the germline V gene, CDR1 is MGHRA and CDR2 is YSYEKL. The CDR3 has 19 amino acids. As DNA, the CDR3 is TGCGCCAGCAGCCAAGTCATGGGTCGGTCCTCTAGAGGCGGGGGGGAGCTGTTTTTT. It encodes CASSQVMGRSSRGGGELFF.

There are a few counts of this clonotype. V usage is TRBV20-1 and J usage is TRBJ1-3; 7 positions agree with TRBD1. After removal of 6 bases from V and 2 bases from J, the junction contained 10 bases not matched to a gene. This CDR3 is built from 15 residues. Germline CDR1 and CDR2: DFQATT and SNEGSKA (reference sequence). This CDR3 reads CSALRDSNTGNTIYF. Written as DNA, the CDR3 is TGCAGTGCCCTCCGGGACAGTAATACTGGAAACACCATATATTTT.

V is TRBV7-2 and J is TRBJ2-1; TRBD2 matches 13 bases. This CDR3 has 16 residues. The trim removed 4 bases at V and 8 bases at J, leaving 8 bases unmatched. Germline CDR1 and CDR2: SGHTA and FQGNSA. The CDR3 DNA reads TGTGCCAGCAGCTCAAGGACTAGCGGGGGACTCTATGAGCAGTTCTTC. It specifies CASSSRTSGGLYEQFF.

In this sample, this clonotype turned up many times. The J gene is TRBJ2-7, the V gene TRBV4-3; 12 bases line up with TRBD2. Germline V gives CDR1 LGHNA, CDR2 YSLEER. The length of the CDR3 is 17 residues. With V trimmed by 1 base and J by 2 bases, 6 bases remained unmatched. This CDR3 is CASSQGLSSGRAYEQYF. For the CDR3, the DNA is TGCGCCAGCAGCCAAGGGCTTTCTAGCGGGAGGGCCTACGAGCAGTACTTC.